The clone carrying this T cell receptor beta chain has ten or more counts. This entry belongs to a study of T cells in Graves' hyperthyroidism and ophthalmopathy. The CDR3 regions of TCR beta were amplified from RNA transcripts. TCR CDR3 underwent first-round RT-PCR with the HTBI primer set. TCRdb reanalysed the multiplex PCR reads using MiXCR and keeps one entry per CDR3 protein. The sample contains some 350,000 distinct CDR3 sequences, over 15% of which appear only once. Trimming pared 5 bases from V and 0 bases from J, leaving 13 bases between. The CDR3 contains 15 residues. Researchers defined stable Graves' hyperthyroidism as no ophthalmopathy progression within 18 months. Diagnostic decisions used clinical symptoms, serum thyroxine and TRAb, thyroid ultrasound and orbital computed tomography.

The clonotype comes from a woman in her late teens or twenties with Graves' hyperthyroidism. Input material: blood. The chain has TRBV12-3 or TRBV12-4 and TRBJ1-2; perhaps TRBD1 as D (6 bases). In nucleotides, the CDR3 is TGTGCCAGCAGTCCGAGGACAGAAGCTAACTATGGCTACACCTTC. It codes for CASSPRTEANYGYTF.